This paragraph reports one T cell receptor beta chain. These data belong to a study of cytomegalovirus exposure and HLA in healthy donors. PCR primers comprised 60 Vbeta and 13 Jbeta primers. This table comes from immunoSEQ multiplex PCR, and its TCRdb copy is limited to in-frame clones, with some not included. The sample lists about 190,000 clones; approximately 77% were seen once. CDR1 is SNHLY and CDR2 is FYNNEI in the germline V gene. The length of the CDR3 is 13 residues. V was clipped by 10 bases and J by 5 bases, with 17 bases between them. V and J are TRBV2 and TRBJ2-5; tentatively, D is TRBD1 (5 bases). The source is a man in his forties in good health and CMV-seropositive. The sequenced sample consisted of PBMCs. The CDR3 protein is CATNSGRGETQYF. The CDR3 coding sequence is TGTGCCACCAACTCAGGGCGTGGGGAGACCCAGTACTTC.